Shown below are 16 T cell receptor beta chains from a single sample sequenced in a study of cytomegalovirus exposure and HLA in healthy donors (TCRdb year 2017). The library was generated by the immunoSEQ multiplex PCR assay. The table was pulled from immuneACCESS by TCRdb, which kept in-frame rearrangements only. Such tables lose some clones; where checked, under half of the loss comes from unresolved V genes, and the rest has no known cause. The sample table holds tens of thousands of clones, of which 96% were seen once. The ten biggest clones cover roughly 4.5% of the sample. The sample comprised PBMCs. Source of these receptors: a woman younger than 35 in good health and CMV-seropositive.

The V and J genes are TRBV20-1 and TRBJ1-2; D is ambiguous. The ends were cut back, 2 bases at V and 8 bases at J, with 9 bases in the middle. Germline V gene data show CDR1 as DFQATT and CDR2 as SNEGSKA (reference sequence). The CDR3 is made up of 11 amino acids. The CDR3 protein is CSARLGEGYTF. The DNA for the CDR3 is TGCAGTGCTAGACTCGGGGAGGGCTACACCTTC.

CDR3 protein: CASSDGPGLPGELFF. CDR3 DNA: TGTGCCAGCAGTGATGGGCCGGGATTGCCCGGGGAGCTGTTTTTT. V gene TRBV2 combines with J gene TRBJ2-2, with a possible D match to TRBD2 (5 bases). The germline V gene has CDR1 SNHLY and CDR2 FYNNEI. Trimming took off 3 bases at V and 6 bases at J, with 14 bases between the two ends. The CDR3 has 15 amino acids. The full variable domain, rest sourced from reference TRBV2 and TRBJ2-2, is EPEVTQTPSHQVTQMGQEVILRCVPISNHLYFYWYRQILGQKVEFLVSFYNNEISEKSEIFDDQFSVERPDGSNFTLKIRSTKLEDSAMYFCASSDGPGLPGELFFGEGSRLTVL.

The chain employs TRBV28 and TRBJ1-3, with 8 bases lining up with TRBD1. The junction had 7 bases not matched to a gene; V was cut back by 5 bases and J by 4 bases. From germline, CDR1 is MDHEN and CDR2 SYDVKM. This CDR3 has 15 amino acids. The CDR3 DNA reads as TGTGCCAGCAGTCCCCCCGGGACAGGCGGAAACACCATATATTTT. The encoded protein is CASSPPGTGGNTIYF.

This clone is a singleton in its sample. The chain uses TRBV9 and TRBJ2-3; 9 bases are shared with TRBD2. V lost 2 bases and J lost 0; bases outside the gene matches: 13. The CDR3 loop spans 19 amino acids. Germline lookup yields CDR1 SGDLS and CDR2 YYNGEE. The CDR3 loop reads CASSVTPGVAGGSTDTQYF. In DNA form, the CDR3 reads TGTGCCAGCAGCGTCACCCCCGGAGTGGCGGGAGGGAGCACAGATACGCAGTATTTT.

The rearrangement links TRBV7-9 to TRBJ2-5, with D possibly matching TRBD1 (6 bases). Germline V gives CDR1 SEHNR, CDR2 FQNEAQ (reference sequence). The V and J ends lost 3 bases and 5 bases respectively, with 13 bases between them. The CDR3 totals 14 residues. CDR3 residues: CASSLAGVLETQYF. For the CDR3, the DNA is TGTGCCAGCAGCTTGGCAGGGGTCCTCGAGACCCAGTACTTC.

This chain connects TRBV5-1 to TRBJ2-1; 7 nucleotides align to TRBD2. This CDR3 comprises 13 residues. After removal of 5 bases from V and 6 bases from J, the junction contained 5 bases not matched to a gene. CDR1 is SGHRS, CDR2 YFSETQ, per germline. CDR3 coding DNA: TGCGCCAGCAGAAGCGGGACTGCCAATGAGCAGTTCTTC. As protein: CASRSGTANEQFF.

The V call is TRBV9, the J call TRBJ1-5; a possible D gene is TRBD1 (5 bases). V lost 3 bases to trimming and J lost 7 bases, with 11 bases between them. The CDR3 consists of 13 residues. CDR1 is SGDLS and CDR2 is YYNGEE in the germline V gene. Here the CDR3 DNA reads TGTGCCAGCAGCGGGGGGGACTACCAGCCCCAGCATTTT. Protein product: CASSGGDYQPQHF.

The V gene is TRBV28, the J gene TRBJ2-1; D is unresolved. CDR1 MDHEN and CDR2 SYDVKM come from the germline V gene. This CDR3 spans 18 amino acids. The V gene lost 2 bases and the J gene lost 0 bases, with 17 bases spanning the gap. In nucleotides, the CDR3 is TGTGCCAGCAGTTTAATCGACTTTAGAAGTCTCTCCTACAATGAGCAGTTCTTC. Translated, it gives CASSLIDFRSLSYNEQFF. Full variable domain (outside the CDR3, taken from reference TRBV28 and TRBJ2-1): DVKVTQSSRYLVKRTGEKVFLECVQDMDHENMFWYRQDPGLGLRLIYFSYDVKMKEKGDIPEGYSVSREKKERFSLILESASTNQTSMYLCASSLIDFRSLSYNEQFFGPGTRLTVL.

V and J are TRBV2 and TRBJ1-1; D perhaps matches TRBD1 (5 bases). Trimming took off 6 bases at V and 1 base at J, with 12 bases between the two ends. CDR1 SNHLY and CDR2 FYNNEI come from the germline V gene. The CDR3 loop spans 14 amino acids. CDR3 loop: CASRKDIPNTEAFF. The DNA of the CDR3 is TGTGCCAGCAGGAAGGACATACCGAACACTGAAGCTTTCTTT. Complete variable domain (other parts from reference TRBV2 and TRBJ1-1): EPEVTQTPSHQVTQMGQEVILRCVPISNHLYFYWYRQILGQKVEFLVSFYNNEISEKSEIFDDQFSVERPDGSNFTLKIRSTKLEDSAMYFCASRKDIPNTEAFFGQGTRLTVV.

V usage is TRBV11-3 and J usage is TRBJ2-5; 9 nucleotides match TRBD2. V shed 2 bases, J shed 4 bases, and the junction held 8 bases outside the gene matches. Germline V lookup: CDR1 SGHNT, CDR2 YENEEA. The CDR3 totals 16 residues. The CDR3 reads CASSLSPLSGGETQYF. CDR3 bases: TGTGCCAGCAGCTTATCCCCCCTTAGCGGGGGAGAGACCCAGTACTTC.

The chain uses TRBV9 and TRBJ2-1; unclear D gene. The CDR3 is made up of 15 amino acids. Trimming cost V 2 bases and J 4 bases, with 13 bases left between them. Germline V CDR1 and CDR2: SGDLS, YYNGEE. CDR3 in amino acids: CASSVGTLNYNEQFF. The DNA of the CDR3 is TGTGCCAGCAGCGTGGGCACTCTCAATTACAATGAGCAGTTCTTC.

DNA for the CDR3: TGTGCCAGTTGGGGACAGGAGCCCTATGGCTACACCTTC. Protein product: CASWGQEPYGYTF. The chain combines TRBV19 with TRBJ1-2; 8 nucleotides align to TRBD1. This CDR3 contains 13 residues. Per the germline V gene, CDR1 is LNHDA and CDR2 is SQIVND (reference sequence). V dropped 8 bases and J dropped 4; count of bases not matched to a gene: 6.

The rearrangement links TRBV7-8 to TRBJ2-2, with D perhaps matching TRBD1 (5 bases). Germline CDR1 and CDR2: SGHVS and FQNEAQ. There are 18 residues in the CDR3. Trimming removed 2 bases from V and 2 bases from J, with 18 bases in between. CDR3 nucleotides: TGTGCCAGCAGCTTAAGACCCCACGGCCAGGGTAACACCGGGGAGCTGTTTTTT. Translating it yields CASSLRPHGQGNTGELFF.

The V gene is TRBV7-9, the J gene TRBJ2-7; D may be TRBD1 (5 bases). V lost 8 bases and J 3 bases, leaving 17 bases between the germline ends. The germline V gene has CDR1 SEHNR and CDR2 FQNEAQ (reference sequence). The CDR3 length is 14 residues. The CDR3 protein is CASSQSAGIYEQYF. The CDR3 DNA reads as TGTGCCAGCTCACAGAGTGCAGGGATCTACGAGCAGTACTTC.

The chain is built from TRBV21-1 and TRBJ2-7; the tabulated D call, TRBD2, remains unverified against the DNA. TRBV21-1 is classified as a pseudogene. This CDR3 has 12 residues. CDR3 amino acids: CASAADSYEQYF. The CDR3, as DNA: TGTGCCAGCGCGGCGGACTCCTACGAGCAGTACTTC.

The chain is built from TRBV5-1 and TRBJ2-3; 7 nucleotides agree with TRBD2. Germline V gene lookup returns CDR1 SGHRS and CDR2 YFSETQ. This CDR3 spans 16 amino acids. V gave up 1 base and J gave up 1 base; unmatched junction bases: 6. As DNA, the CDR3 is TGCGCCAGCAGCTTGACTAGCGTGGGGGGCACAGATACGCAGTATTTT. Translating it yields CASSLTSVGGTDTQYF.